This T cell receptor beta chain was identified in a study of blood T cell repertoires in COVID-19. This table comes from immunoSEQ multiplex PCR, and its TCRdb copy is limited to in-frame clones, with some not included. The table includes some 300,000 clones, roughly 90% detected once. Per the germline V gene, CDR1 is KGHSH and CDR2 is LQKENI. V dropped 6 bases and J dropped 1 base, with 9 bases sitting between them. The CDR3 extends over 13 amino acids. This chain connects TRBV18 to TRBJ1-1; D may be TRBD1 (5 bases). What was sequenced was peripheral blood. The TCR originated in a woman between 35 and 50 years old with COVID-19, enrolled during active disease. This chain's CDR3 is CASSKTENTEAFF. In DNA, the CDR3 is TGTGCCAGCTCCAAGACAGAGAACACTGAAGCTTTCTTT.